The rows below give T cell receptor beta chains drawn from one sample of a study of OX40 agonist ivuxolimab in advanced cancers. Profiling relied on immunoSEQ multiplex PCR, and the TCRdb table lists in-frame clones only, not all of them. In the table there are over 70,000 clones, just over 90% of which are singletons. Specimen: CD4+ or CD8+ T cells sorted from blood, collected in a trial of the OX40 agonist ivuxolimab. The receptors derive from an adult with an advanced solid tumor such as melanoma, head and neck, liver or kidney cancer. The CDR3 runs from the conserved cysteine through the conserved F or W. D genes are given only for firm matches. Rows give clone size only sometimes, using once, few, many, or a class for an expanded clone.

>once|TRBJ2-7|TRBD1|TRBV27
CASSPRTGWLVSSGYEQYF
TGTGCCAGCAGTCCTCGGACAGGGTGGTTGGTGAGCTCCGGCTACGAGCAGTACTTC
>NA|TRBJ1-5|NA|TRBV28
CASRATVSGVLRQPQHF
TGTGCCAGCAGGGCCACAGTCAGCGGGGTGTTGCGGCAGCCCCAGCATTTT
>once|TRBJ2-5|TRBD1|TRBV10-3
CAIRGQGQETQYF
TGTGCCATTAGGGGACAGGGACAAGAGACCCAGTACTTC
>once|TRBJ2-3|TRBD1|TRBV5-6
CASSFTGGSTDTQYF
TGTGCCAGCAGCTTCACAGGGGGGAGCACAGATACGCAGTATTTT
>NA|TRBJ2-2|NA|TRBV21-1
CASSKVNAGGLAGELFF
TGTGCCAGCAGCAAAGTCAACGCGGGAGGGCTCGCTGGGGAGCTGTTTTTT
>NA|TRBJ1-5|TRBD1|TRBV2
CASSDQGAGNQPQHF
TGTGCCAGCAGTGACCAGGGGGCAGGCAATCAGCCCCAGCATTTT
>NA|TRBJ1-5|NA|TRBV19
CASSTTGNTIQPQHF
TGTGCCAGTAGTACAACAGGGAATACTATACAGCCCCAGCATTTT
>NA|TRBJ2-2|NA|TRBV7-3
CASSPTGIEAGELFF
TGTGCCAGCAGCCCGACAGGAATCGAGGCCGGGGAGCTGTTTTTT
>NA|TRBJ2-1|TRBD2|TRBV9
CASSVTTSGSYNEQFF
TGTGCCAGCAGCGTGACGACTAGCGGGAGCTACAATGAGCAGTTCTTC
>NA|TRBJ2-3|NA|TRBV4-2
CASSQDRRIDTQYF
TGTGCCAGCAGCCAAGATCGGCGTATCGATACGCAGTATTTT
>once|TRBJ2-7|TRBD2|TRBV19
CASRSGAGGSYEQYF
TGTGCCAGTAGAAGCGGGGCCGGGGGCTCCTACGAGCAGTACTTC
>NA|TRBJ2-3|NA|TRBV5-6
CASSSRLKTQYF
TGTGCCAGCAGCTCCCGCCTGAAGACGCAGTATTTT
>NA|TRBJ2-5|NA|TRBV5-4
CASSSQVQETQYF
TGTGCCAGCAGCTCACAGGTCCAAGAGACCCAGTACTTC
>NA|TRBJ2-7|TRBD2|TRBV2
CASRLALAYEQYF
TGTGCCAGCAGACTAGCGCTCGCATACGAGCAGTACTTC
>NA|TRBJ2-7|NA|TRBV7-6
CASSLGAGSYEQYF
TGTGCCAGCAGCTTAGGCGCAGGGTCCTACGAGCAGTACTTC
>NA|TRBJ1-2|NA|TRBV5-1
CASSLSEQNYGYTF
TGCGCCAGCAGCTTGTCGGAACAGAACTATGGCTACACCTTC
>NA|TRBJ2-3|NA|TRBV20-1
CSATPTDTQYF
TGCAGTGCTACGCCCACAGATACGCAGTATTTT
>NA|TRBJ2-3|NA|TRBV18
CASSLSTDTQYF
TGTGCCAGCTCCCTCAGCACAGATACGCAGTATTTT
>NA|TRBJ1-4|TRBD1|TRBV18
CASSPQGARVLNEKLFF
TGTGCCAGCTCACCACAGGGGGCGCGAGTGTTAAATGAAAAACTGTTTTTT